This T cell receptor beta chain was obtained from a study of control samples from healthy donors and cancer patients. V dropped 0 bases and J dropped 3 bases, with 3 bases sitting between them. Germline lookup yields CDR1 SGHDT and CDR2 YYEEEE. The CDR3 spans 12 residues. Some clones are missing from TCRdb's copy, which holds only in-frame ones; the method was immunoSEQ multiplex PCR. This table has 150,000 to 200,000 clones, around nine tenths appearing once. Input material: blood. The rearrangement uses TRBV5-6 and TRBJ1-2; D remains unclear. The sequence was collected from a man aged 18-30 years in good health. The CDR3 DNA sequence: TGTGCCAGCAGCTTGGGCTACTATGGCTACACCTTC. This gives the protein CASSLGYYGYTF.